These T cell receptor beta chains were read from a single sample in a study of T-cell reconstitution after alpha-beta-depleted transplantation in children. TCRdb reanalysed the PCR reads using MiXCR and keeps one entry per CDR3 protein. Of about 97,000 distinct CDR3 sequences listed, about 5.6% are singletons. This material consisted of PBMCs, mostly from graft donor cells, taken 60 days after TCRalphabeta/CD19-depleted stem cell transplant. These TCRs come from a female patient under 10 years old who had a stem cell transplant for Fanconi anemia, so the T cells may come from the graft donor. The CDR3 runs from the conserved cysteine through the conserved F or W. The D gene is left open where the match is weak. Size values are once, few and many counts, or a class for expanded clones, and some rows have none.

>TRBJ2-3|13|many|TRBV5-1|.
CASSLAQPDTQYF
TGCGCCAGCAGCTTGGCCCAACCAGATACGCAGTATTTT
>TRBJ2-1|18|many|TRBV3-1|TRBD2
CASSLLTPPGTTSNEQFF
TGTGCCAGCAGCCTACTCACCCCACCCGGGACTACAAGCAATGAGCAGTTCTTC
>TRBJ1-2|16|many|TRBV28|TRBD1
CASSTPGTGGLYGYTF
TGTGCCAGCAGTACCCCCGGGACAGGGGGCCTCTATGGCTACACCTTC
>TRBJ2-3|15|many|TRBV7-9|.
CASSLRSGGTDTQYF
TGTGCCAGCAGCTTAAGGTCGGGCGGCACAGATACGCAGTATTTT
>TRBJ2-1|17|.|TRBV20-1|TRBD1
CRATRDRIFTVHNEQFF
TGCAGAGCAACCCGGGACAGGATCTTCACTGTCCACAATGAGCAGTTCTTC
>TRBJ1-3|14|many|TRBV5-1|.
CASSLGPSGNTIYF
TGCGCCAGCAGCTTGGGACCCTCTGGAAACACCATATATTTT
>TRBJ1-2|14|many|TRBV25-1|TRBD1
CASSDPNRQGTYTF
TGTGCCAGCAGTGACCCCAATCGACAGGGTACCTACACCTTC
>TRBJ2-3|18|.|TRBV5-4|TRBD2
CASSPNVLAGGSSDTQYF
TGTGCCAGCAGTCCTAATGTACTAGCGGGAGGTTCGTCAGATACGCAGTATTTT
>TRBJ2-7|11|few|TRBV28|.
CASSPHYEQYF
TGTGCCAGCAGTCCCCACTACGAGCAGTACTTC
>TRBJ2-1|15|few|TRBV7-3|.
CASSTGGRGGNEQFF
TGTGCCAGCAGCACCGGGGGAAGGGGGGGCAATGAGCAGTTCTTC
>TRBJ1-1|14|few|TRBV12-3/TRBV12-4|.
CASSFGGRYTEAFF
TGTGCCAGCAGTTTCGGGGGACGGTACACTGAAGCTTTCTTT
>TRBJ2-7|11|many|TRBV2|.
CASSEAREQYF
TGTGCCAGCAGTGAAGCGAGGGAGCAGTACTTC
>TRBJ2-3|14|many|TRBV5-1|.
CASSLEGVEDTQYF
TGCGCCAGCAGCTTGGAAGGAGTCGAAGATACGCAGTATTTT
>TRBJ1-2|14|many|TRBV5-1|TRBD1
CASSPGTGIDGYTF
TGCGCCAGCAGCCCAGGGACAGGGATCGATGGCTACACCTTC
>TRBJ2-7|15|many|TRBV5-1|.
CASSLEGVGKVEQYF
TGCGCCAGCAGCTTGGAGGGAGTGGGGAAGGTCGAGCAGTACTTC
>TRBJ1-5|15|once|TRBV20-1|TRBD1
CSAPTGTGLGQPQHF
TGCAGTGCCCCTACGGGGACAGGGTTGGGTCAGCCCCAGCATTTT
>TRBJ2-5|14|few|TRBV25-1|.
CASSAGTAQETQYF
TGTGCCAGCAGTGCAGGGACTGCACAAGAGACCCAGTACTTC
>TRBJ2-3|16|many|TRBV12-3/TRBV12-4|TRBD2
CASSSLGTTNTDTQYF
TGTGCCAGCAGTTCGCTCGGGACTACTAACACAGATACGCAGTATTTT
>TRBJ2-5|14|many|TRBV5-6|.
CASSFKNGEETQYF
TGTGCCAGCAGCTTTAAGAATGGAGAAGAGACCCAGTACTTC
>TRBJ2-3|15|many|TRBV7-3|.
CASSLFPGSTDTQYF
TGTGCCAGCAGCTTATTTCCGGGAAGCACAGATACGCAGTATTTT
>TRBJ2-7|14|.|TRBV5-1|TRBD2
CASRSGLALLPQYF
TGCGCCAGCAGGTCGGGACTAGCGTTGTTGCCGCAGTACTTC
>TRBJ2-3|18|few|TRBV24-1|.
CATSDYRGLLSSTDTQYF
TGTGCCACCAGTGATTATCGGGGGTTACTCTCTAGCACAGATACGCAGTATTTT
>TRBJ2-4|16|.|TRBV21-1|.
CASSKDRRLAKNIQYF
TGTGCCAGCAGCAAAGACAGAAGACTAGCCAAAAACATTCAGTACTTC
>TRBJ2-7|13|.|TRBV7-9|TRBD2
CAIQLAGDYEQYF
TGTGCCATCCAACTAGCGGGAGACTACGAGCAGTACTTC
>TRBJ1-2|13|.|TRBV9|.
CASSPRDGRGYTF
TGTGCCAGCAGCCCTCGGGACGGACGCGGCTACACCTTC
>TRBJ1-3|14|few|TRBV29-1|.
CSVETGPSGNTIYF
TGCAGCGTTGAAACAGGGCCATCTGGAAACACCATATATTTT
>TRBJ2-1|17|many|TRBV13|TRBD2
CASSSPGLAGVWNEQFF
TGTGCCAGCAGCTCGCCGGGACTAGCGGGGGTTTGGAATGAGCAGTTCTTC
>TRBJ2-2|15|many|TRBV27|.
CASSFGQGGAGELFF
TGTGCCAGCTCTTTTGGGCAGGGTGGGGCCGGGGAGCTGTTTTTT
>TRBJ2-7|17|many|TRBV19|TRBD2
CASRTKGTSGTSYEQYF
TGTGCCAGTCGGACAAAAGGGACTAGCGGCACCTCCTACGAGCAGTACTTC
>TRBJ2-1|10|few|TRBV23-1|.
CASSSAEQFF
TGCGCCAGTTCCTCGGCAGAGCAGTTCTTC
>TRBJ2-7|13|many|TRBV5-1|.
CASMPDSSYEQYF
TGCGCCAGCATGCCCGACAGCTCCTACGAGCAGTACTTC
>TRBJ2-7|15|.|TRBV7-9|.
CASSLGGSSIYEQYF
TGTGCCAGCAGCTTAGGTGGGTCTTCCATCTACGAGCAGTACTTC
>TRBJ2-1|13|many|TRBV11-3|.
CASSLDLGDEQFF
TGTGCCAGCAGCTTAGATCTAGGTGATGAGCAGTTCTTC
>TRBJ2-1|13|.|TRBV20-1|TRBD2
CSATLAGMDEQFF
TGCAGTGCTACCCTAGCGGGAATGGATGAGCAGTTCTTC
>TRBJ2-1|17|many|TRBV12-3/TRBV12-4|.
CASSHYRTGPSYNEQFF
TGTGCCAGCAGTCACTACAGAACAGGGCCCTCCTACAATGAGCAGTTCTTC
>TRBJ2-7|14|many|TRBV10-3|.
CAISEYGVGYEQYF
TGTGCCATCAGTGAGTACGGGGTGGGCTACGAGCAGTACTTC
>TRBJ2-1|14|.|TRBV20-1|.
CSAPQLSTNNEQFF
TGCAGTGCTCCTCAGCTGTCAACTAACAATGAGCAGTTCTTC
>TRBJ2-7|17|many|TRBV3-1|.
CASSQEIPWAVSYEQYF
TGTGCCAGCAGCCAAGAAATCCCCTGGGCCGTATCCTACGAGCAGTACTTC
>TRBJ1-2|15|many|TRBV2|.
CASSGRSISPTGYTF
TGTGCCAGCAGTGGGCGGAGCATCTCCCCGACAGGCTACACCTTC
>TRBJ2-3|18|many|TRBV29-1|TRBD2
CSVDVTGTSGGAGDTQYF
TGCAGCGTTGATGTCACCGGGACTAGCGGGGGGGCGGGAGATACGCAGTATTTT
>TRBJ2-7|16|many|TRBV11-2|TRBD2
CASSLYTSGTSYEQYF
TGTGCCAGCAGCCTCTATACTAGCGGGACCTCCTACGAGCAGTACTTC
>TRBJ1-1|14|many|TRBV12-3/TRBV12-4|.
CASSLGTPLTEAFF
TGTGCCAGCAGTTTAGGGACACCTCTAACTGAAGCTTTCTTT
>TRBJ2-2|15|few|TRBV7-9|TRBD1
CASSFEGAWAGELFF
TGTGCCAGCAGCTTCGAGGGGGCGTGGGCCGGGGAGCTGTTTTTT
>TRBJ2-1|15|many|TRBV7-8|TRBD2
CASSQLAGERNEQFF
TGTGCCAGCAGCCAACTAGCGGGAGAGAGGAATGAGCAGTTCTTC
>TRBJ2-7|13|.|TRBV20-1|.
CSATWDNVYEQYF
TGCAGTGCTACCTGGGACAATGTCTACGAGCAGTACTTC
>TRBJ2-7|12|few|TRBV5-6|.
CASSFGATEQYF
TGTGCCAGCAGCTTTGGGGCCACCGAGCAGTACTTC
>TRBJ2-1|17|many|TRBV5-1|.
CASMTSGSPSSYNEQFF
TGCGCCAGCATGACTAGTGGATCGCCGAGCTCCTACAATGAGCAGTTCTTC